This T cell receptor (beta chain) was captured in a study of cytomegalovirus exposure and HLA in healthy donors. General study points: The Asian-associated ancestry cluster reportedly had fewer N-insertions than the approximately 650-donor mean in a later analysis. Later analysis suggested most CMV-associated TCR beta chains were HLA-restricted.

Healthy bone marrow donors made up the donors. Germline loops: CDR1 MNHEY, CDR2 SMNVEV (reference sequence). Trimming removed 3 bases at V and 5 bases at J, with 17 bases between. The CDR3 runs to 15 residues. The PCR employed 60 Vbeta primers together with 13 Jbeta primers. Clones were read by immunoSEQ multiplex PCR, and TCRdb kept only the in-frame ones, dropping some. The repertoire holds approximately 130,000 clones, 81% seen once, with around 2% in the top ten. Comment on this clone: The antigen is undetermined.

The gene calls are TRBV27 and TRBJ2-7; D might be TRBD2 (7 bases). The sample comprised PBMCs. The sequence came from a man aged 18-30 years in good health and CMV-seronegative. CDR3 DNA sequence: TGTGCCAGCAGTTTCGTGGCGGGGGCCCCCAACGAGCAGTACTTC. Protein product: CASSFVAGAPNEQYF.